A selection of T cell receptor beta chains follows, all from one sample in a study of T-cell memory formation after mild COVID-19. TCRdb reprocessed the 5' RACE reads via MiXCR and lists one record per CDR3 protein. The table records about 40,000 distinct CDR3 sequences, approximately 10% of them present only once. Sequencing input: PBMCs or a T cell subset sorted from them (not recorded which). These receptors were obtained from a man aged 18 to 30 who had mild COVID-19 (a few samples of this study predate the infection). Cell type and time point are not known. Each CDR3 is given with its conserved first and last residue. A D gene is named only where the DNA matches it firmly.

>TRBV28|.
CASSLVSLNQPQHF
>TRBV7-6|TRBD1
CASSKGQTANTEAFF
>TRBV7-2|.
CASSLGGAGLGNEQFF
>TRBV4-3|TRBD2
CASSQDVGLAGREQFF
>TRBV7-7|.
CASSPLERAGNQPQHF
>TRBV28|TRBD1
CASNPTNGGGRMTEAFF
>TRBV2|.
CASSVGTEAFF
>TRBV7-3|TRBD2
CASSLGTSTGELFF
>TRBV4-1|.
CASSLYENQPQHF
>TRBV2|.
CASSESKETQYF
>TRBV5-1|.
CASSDPGLETQYF
>TRBV12-3/TRBV12-4|.
CASSLLNNYEQYF
>TRBV6-5|.
CASSYRGSGADSYEQYF
>TRBV4-3|TRBD2
CASSQTSGSGANVLTF
>TRBV6-5|.
CASSYDEGRELFF
>TRBV7-3|.
CASSSIGGNEQFF
>TRBV2|.
CASKDSPSNYGYTF
>TRBV6-5|.
CASSHLTGGTEAFF
>TRBV7-7|.
CASSSLRGNVLTF
>TRBV4-1|TRBD2
CASSQALLATLYEQYF
>TRBV6-1|.
CASSEAEGRGQPQHF
>TRBV20-1|.
CSARDEAGHGYEQYF
>TRBV7-2|TRBD1
CASSLAFGNTGGETQYF
>TRBV10-2|TRBD1
CASSEDRVVYEQYF
>TRBV20-1|.
CSARDGRGSNEQFF
>TRBV4-3|.
CASSQTPQGTYNEQFF
>TRBV12-3/TRBV12-4|TRBD1
CASTMTGGSWHEQYF
>TRBV18|.
CASSPRPGPEDTQYF
>TRBV5-1|.
CASSWGRGASTDTQYF
>TRBV18|.
CASSPTAANSPLHF
>TRBV29-1|.
CSVGQGTEAFF